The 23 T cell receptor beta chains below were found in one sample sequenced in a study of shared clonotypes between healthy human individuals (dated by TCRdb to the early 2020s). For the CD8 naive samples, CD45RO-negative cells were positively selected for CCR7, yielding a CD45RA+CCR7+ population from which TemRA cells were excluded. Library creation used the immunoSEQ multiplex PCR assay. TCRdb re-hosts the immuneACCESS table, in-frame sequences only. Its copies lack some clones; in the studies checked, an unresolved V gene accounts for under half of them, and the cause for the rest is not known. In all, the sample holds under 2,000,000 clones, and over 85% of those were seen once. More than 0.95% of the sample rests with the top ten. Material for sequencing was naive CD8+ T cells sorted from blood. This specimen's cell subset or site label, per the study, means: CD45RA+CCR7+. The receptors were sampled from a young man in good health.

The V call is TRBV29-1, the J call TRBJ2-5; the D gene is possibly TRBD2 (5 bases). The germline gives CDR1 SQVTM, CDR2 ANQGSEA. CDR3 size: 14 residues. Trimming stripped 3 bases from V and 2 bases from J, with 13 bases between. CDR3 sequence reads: CSVDLGALQETQYF. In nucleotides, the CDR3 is TGCAGCGTTGATCTGGGAGCGCTGCAAGAGACCCAGTACTTC.

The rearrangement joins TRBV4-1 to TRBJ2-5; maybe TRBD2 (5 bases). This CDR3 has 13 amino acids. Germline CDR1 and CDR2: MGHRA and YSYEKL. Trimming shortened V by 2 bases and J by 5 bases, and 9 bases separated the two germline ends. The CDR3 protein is CASSQPLGETQYF. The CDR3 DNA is TGCGCCAGCAGCCAACCACTAGGGGAGACCCAGTACTTC.

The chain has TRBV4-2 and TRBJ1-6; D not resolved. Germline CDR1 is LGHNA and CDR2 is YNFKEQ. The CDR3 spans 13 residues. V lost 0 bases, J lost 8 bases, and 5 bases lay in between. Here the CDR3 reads CASSQDEDSPLHF. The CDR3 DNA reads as TGTGCCAGCAGCCAAGACGAAGATTCACCCCTCCACTTT.

The CDR3 region has the DNA TGCGCCAGCAGTGGTGCAGCCAACGAGCAGTACTTC. This sequence encodes CASSGAANEQYF. V and J are TRBV10-2 and TRBJ2-7; D unclear. CDR3 size: 12 residues. Germline V lookup: CDR1 WSHSY, CDR2 SAAADI. Trimming left V 4 bases short and J 5 bases short, with 9 bases between.

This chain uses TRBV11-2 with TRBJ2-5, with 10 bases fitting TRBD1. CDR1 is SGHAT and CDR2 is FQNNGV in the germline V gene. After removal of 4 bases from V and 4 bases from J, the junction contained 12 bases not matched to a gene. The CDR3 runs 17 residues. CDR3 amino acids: CASSSQPGTGEGETQYF. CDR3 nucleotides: TGTGCCAGCAGCTCCCAACCCGGGACAGGGGAGGGAGAGACCCAGTACTTC.

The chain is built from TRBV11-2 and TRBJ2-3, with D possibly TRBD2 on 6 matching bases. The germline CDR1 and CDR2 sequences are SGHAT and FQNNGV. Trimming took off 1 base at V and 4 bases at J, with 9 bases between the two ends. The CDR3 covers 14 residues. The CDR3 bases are TGTGCCAGCAGCTTAGCGACTAGTGCAGATACGCAGTATTTT. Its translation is CASSLATSADTQYF.

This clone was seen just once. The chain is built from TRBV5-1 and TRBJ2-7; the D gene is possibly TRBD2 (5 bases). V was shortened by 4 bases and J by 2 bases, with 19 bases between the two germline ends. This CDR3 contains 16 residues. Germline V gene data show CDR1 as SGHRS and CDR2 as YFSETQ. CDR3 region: CASSPHAADFTYEQYF. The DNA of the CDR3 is TGCGCCAGCAGCCCACACGCAGCGGACTTTACCTACGAGCAGTACTTC. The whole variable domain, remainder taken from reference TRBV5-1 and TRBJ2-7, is KAGVTQTPRYLIKTRGQQVTLSCSPISGHRSVSWYQQTPGQGLQFLFEYFSETQRNKGNFPGRFSGRQFSNSRSEMNVSTLELGDSALYLCASSPHAADFTYEQYFGPGTRLTVT.

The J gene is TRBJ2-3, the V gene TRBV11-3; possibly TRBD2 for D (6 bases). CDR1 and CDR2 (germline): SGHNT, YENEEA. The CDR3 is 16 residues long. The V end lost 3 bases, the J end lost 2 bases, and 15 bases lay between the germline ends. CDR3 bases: TGTGCCAGCAGCTTTGTGGTAGCGGAACACACAGATACGCAGTATTTT. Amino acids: CASSFVVAEHTDTQYF. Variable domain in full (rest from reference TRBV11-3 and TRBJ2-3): EAGVVQSPRYKIIEKKQPVAFWCNPISGHNTLYWYLQNLGQGPELLIRYENEEAVDDSQLPKDRFSAERLKGVDSTLKIQPAELGDSAVYLCASSFVVAEHTDTQYFGPGTRLTVL.

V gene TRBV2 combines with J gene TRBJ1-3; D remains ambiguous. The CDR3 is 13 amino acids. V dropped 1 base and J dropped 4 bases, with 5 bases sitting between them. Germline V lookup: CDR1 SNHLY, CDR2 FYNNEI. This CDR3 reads CASSEGGGNTIYF. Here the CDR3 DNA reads TGTGCCAGCAGTGAAGGTGGGGGAAACACCATATATTTT.

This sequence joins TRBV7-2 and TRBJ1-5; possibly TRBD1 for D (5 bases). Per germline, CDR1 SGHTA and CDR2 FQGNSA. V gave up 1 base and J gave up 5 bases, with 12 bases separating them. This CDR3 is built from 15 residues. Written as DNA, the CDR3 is TGTGCCAGCAGCTTAGAGCAGGGAGTAGATCAGCCCCAGCATTTT. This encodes CASSLEQGVDQPQHF. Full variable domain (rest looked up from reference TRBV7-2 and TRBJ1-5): GAGVSQSPSNKVTEKGKDVELRCDPISGHTALYWYRQSLGQGLEFLIYFQGNSAPDKSGLPSDRFSAERTGGSVSTLTIQRTQQEDSAVYLCASSLEQGVDQPQHFGDGTRLSIL.

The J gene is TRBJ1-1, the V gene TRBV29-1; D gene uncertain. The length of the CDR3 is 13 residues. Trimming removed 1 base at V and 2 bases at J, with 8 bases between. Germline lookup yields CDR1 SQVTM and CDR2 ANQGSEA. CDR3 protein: CSVEVADNTEAFF. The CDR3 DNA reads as TGCAGCGTTGAAGTGGCGGACAACACTGAAGCTTTCTTT. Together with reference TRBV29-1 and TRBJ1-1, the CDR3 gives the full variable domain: SAVISQKPSRDICQRGTSLTIQCQVDSQVTMMFWYRQQPGQSLTLIATANQGSEATYESGFVIDKFPISRPNLTFSTLTVSNMSPEDSSIYLCSVEVADNTEAFFGQGTRLTVV.

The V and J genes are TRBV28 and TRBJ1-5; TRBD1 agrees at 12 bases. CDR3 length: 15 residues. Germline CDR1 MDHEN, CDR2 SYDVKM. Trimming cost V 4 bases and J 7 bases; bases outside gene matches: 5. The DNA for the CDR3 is TGTGCCAGCAGTTACCGGGACAGGGGGCACCAGCCCCAGCATTTT. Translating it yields CASSYRDRGHQPQHF.

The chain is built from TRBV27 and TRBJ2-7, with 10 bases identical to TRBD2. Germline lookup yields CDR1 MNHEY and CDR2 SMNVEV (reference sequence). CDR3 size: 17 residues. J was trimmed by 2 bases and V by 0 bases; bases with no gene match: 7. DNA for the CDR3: TGTGCCAGCAGTTTATCGAGGGGGACTAGCGTTACCTACGAGCAGTACTTC. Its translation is CASSLSRGTSVTYEQYF.

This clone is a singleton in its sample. CDR3 sequence: CASSPLAGAYNEQFF. CDR3 nucleotides: TGTGCCAGCAGCCCCCTAGCGGGAGCTTACAATGAGCAGTTCTTC. This rearrangement joins TRBV7-8 to TRBJ2-1, with TRBD2 identical over 10 bases. Per the germline V gene, CDR1 is SGHVS and CDR2 is FQNEAQ. The ends lost 5 bases at V and 4 bases at J; junction bases unmatched: 5. The CDR3 length is 15 residues.

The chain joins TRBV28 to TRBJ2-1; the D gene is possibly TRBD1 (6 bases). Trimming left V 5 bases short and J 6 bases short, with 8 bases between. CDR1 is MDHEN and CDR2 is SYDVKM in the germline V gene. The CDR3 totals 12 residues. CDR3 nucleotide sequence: TGTGCCAGCAGTCTGGACAGCAATGAGCAGTTCTTC. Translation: CASSLDSNEQFF.

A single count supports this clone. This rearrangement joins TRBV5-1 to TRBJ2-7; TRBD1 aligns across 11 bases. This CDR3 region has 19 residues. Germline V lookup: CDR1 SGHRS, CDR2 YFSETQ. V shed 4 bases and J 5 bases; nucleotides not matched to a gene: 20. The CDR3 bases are TGCGCCAGCAGCCACACGTGGGAATCAGGGACAGGGGGAATCAACGAGCAGTACTTC. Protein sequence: CASSHTWESGTGGINEQYF.

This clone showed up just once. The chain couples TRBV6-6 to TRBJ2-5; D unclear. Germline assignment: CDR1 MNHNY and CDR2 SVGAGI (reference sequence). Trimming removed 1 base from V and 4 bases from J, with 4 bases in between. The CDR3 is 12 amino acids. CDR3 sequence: CASSYYVETQYF. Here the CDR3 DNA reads TGTGCCAGCAGTTACTACGTAGAGACCCAGTACTTC.

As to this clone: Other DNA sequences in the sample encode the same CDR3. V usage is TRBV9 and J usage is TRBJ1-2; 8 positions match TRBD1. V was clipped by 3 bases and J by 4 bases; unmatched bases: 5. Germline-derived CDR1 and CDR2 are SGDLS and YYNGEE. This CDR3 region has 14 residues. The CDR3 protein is CASSARQGSYGYTF. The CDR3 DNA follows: TGTGCCAGCAGCGCTAGACAGGGGAGCTATGGCTACACCTTC.

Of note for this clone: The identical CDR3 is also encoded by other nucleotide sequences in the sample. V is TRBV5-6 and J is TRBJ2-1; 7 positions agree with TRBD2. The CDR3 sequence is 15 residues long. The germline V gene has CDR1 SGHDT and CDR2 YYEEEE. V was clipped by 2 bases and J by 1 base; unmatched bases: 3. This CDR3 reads CASSLAGSSYNEQFF. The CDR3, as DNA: TGTGCCAGCAGCTTAGCGGGAAGTTCCTACAATGAGCAGTTCTTC. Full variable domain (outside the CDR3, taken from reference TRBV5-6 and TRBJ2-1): DAGVTQSPTHLIKTRGQQVTLRCSPKSGHDTVSWYQQALGQGPQFIFQYYEEEERQRGNFPDRFSGHQFPNYSSELNVNALLLGDSALYLCASSLAGSSYNEQFFGPGTRLTVL.

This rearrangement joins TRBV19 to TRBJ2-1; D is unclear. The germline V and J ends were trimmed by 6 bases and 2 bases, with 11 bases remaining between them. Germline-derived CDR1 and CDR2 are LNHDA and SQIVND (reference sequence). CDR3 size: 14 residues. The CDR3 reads CASSAPSPYNEQFF. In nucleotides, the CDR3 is TGTGCCAGTAGCGCCCCCTCGCCCTACAATGAGCAGTTCTTC.

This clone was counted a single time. CDR3 amino acids: CASSLGYREPEAFF. CDR3 sequence (DNA): TGTGCCAGCAGCTTAGGTTATCGAGAACCTGAAGCTTTCTTT. The gene calls are TRBV7-9 and TRBJ1-1; D not certain. Germline lookup yields CDR1 SEHNR and CDR2 FQNEAQ (reference sequence). The length of the CDR3 is 14 residues. The ends were cut back, 1 base at V and 6 bases at J, with 12 bases in the middle. The full variable domain, in which reference TRBV7-9 and TRBJ1-1 provide the parts outside the CDR3, is DTGVSQNPRHKITKRGQNVTFRCDPISEHNRLYWYRQTLGQGPEFLTYFQNEAQLEKSRLLSDRFSAERPKGSFSTLEIQRTEQGDSAMYLCASSLGYREPEAFFGQGTRLTVV.

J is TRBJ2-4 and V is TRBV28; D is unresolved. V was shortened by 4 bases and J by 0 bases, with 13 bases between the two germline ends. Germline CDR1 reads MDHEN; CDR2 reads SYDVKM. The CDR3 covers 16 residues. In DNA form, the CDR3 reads TGTGCCAGCAGTTCCCTTTGGGAAACAGCCAAAAACATTCAGTACTTC. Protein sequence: CASSSLWETAKNIQYF.

Here the CDR3 reads CASSRAVNTEAFF. The CDR3 DNA sequence: TGTGCCAGCAGTCGGGCTGTGAACACTGAAGCTTTCTTT. The chain joins TRBV25-1 to TRBJ1-1; no clear D. The CDR3 spans 13 residues. V lost 5 bases, J lost 0 bases, and 7 bases lay in between. CDR1 is MGHDK and CDR2 is SYGVNS in the germline V gene. The whole variable domain, filled in from reference TRBV25-1 and TRBJ1-1, reads EADIYQTPRYLVIGTGKKITLECSQTMGHDKMYWYQQDPGMELHLIHYSYGVNSTEKGDLSSESTVSRIRTEHFPLTLESARPSHTSQYLCASSRAVNTEAFFGQGTRLTVV.